The sequence of this TCR beta chain was determined in a study of blood T cell repertoires in COVID-19. The junction had 10 bases not matched to a gene; V was cut back by 6 bases and J by 5 bases. CDR3 length: 15 residues. CDR1 SGDLS and CDR2 YYNGEE come from the germline V gene. Using immunoSEQ multiplex PCR, the repertoire was profiled, and TCRdb retains in-frame clones only, with some absent. The top ten clones hold about 2.6% of a sample with 270,000 or so clones, 86% of them seen once. Cohort placement rested on clinical history that participants reported themselves. Sequencing was done on a sample of PBMCs or T cells enriched from blood (not recorded which). This sequence was found in a young woman who had recovered from COVID-19. The chain couples TRBV9 to TRBJ1-1; 10 bases agree with TRBD1. CDR3 nucleotides: TGTGCCAGCACCCGGACAGGGGGACAGGTGACTGAAGCTTTCTTT. Translation: CASTRTGGQVTEAFF.